This is a list of T cell receptor beta chains from one sample in a study of tumor and adjacent non-tumor tissue in lung cancer. From the multiplex PCR reads, TCRdb called clonotypes with MiXCR, one entry per CDR3 protein. The sample records 100,000 to 120,000 distinct CDR3 sequences, under 90% being singletons. Sequencing was done on a sample of lung tumor tissue. These receptors came from a man between 65 and 80 years old with non-small cell lung cancer. The CDR3 runs from the conserved cysteine through the conserved F or W. The order of the fields is V gene, J gene, CDR3 protein.

>TRBV7-9|TRBJ2-5
CASSLATGGSGIQYF
>TRBV29-1|TRBJ2-7
CIVAGTGSPYDQYF
>TRBV12-5|TRBJ2-3
CANGHSEGTQYF
>TRBV4-3|TRBJ2-5
CASCRAGGVGQETQYF
>TRBV4-3|TRBJ2-4
CASSPETGYINIQYF
>TRBV20-1|TRBJ1-2
CSAGSEVSCGYTF
>TRBV11-2|TRBJ1-4
CASSRSVTRNEELFF
>TRBV18|TRBJ2-1
CASSPWSINEQFF
>TRBV6-2/TRBV6-3|TRBJ2-6
CASSYSGSSGANVLIF
>TRBV10-2|TRBJ2-1
CASRSPGPSSHERFF
>TRBV11-2|TRBJ2-1
CTNSLHVRDWASYNEQFF
>TRBV29-1|TRBJ2-2
CSVEGLLAGGPVSTGELLF
>TRBV20-1|TRBJ2-5
CSIAMGVTLYF
>TRBV28|TRBJ2-7
CANSPLWTEYEQYF
>TRBV11-2|TRBJ2-2
CASSLLGIGVAEELFF
>TRBV10-3|TRBJ2-3
CVISQDRSCTDTQYF
>TRBV11-2|TRBJ2-1
CASSLDLTPAGQFF
>TRBV6-5|TRBJ2-2
CAGSYFRSSGGGYFKGELFF
>TRBV11-3|TRBJ2-1
CASSLVVEGPNEQSF
>TRBV6-1|TRBJ1-5
CANSELSGGAHQAQHF
>TRBV6-2/TRBV6-3|TRBJ1-5
CASQVAARNRPQHF
>TRBV4-1|TRBJ1-6
CASSQVVISTYNSPLHF
>TRBV12-3/TRBV12-4|TRBJ1-2
CASSLNFPGHYDYPF
>TRBV6-2/TRBV6-3|TRBJ2-2
CANSSSDDQDTGELFF
>TRBV4-2|TRBJ1-1
CASRQGRGLEAFF
>TRBV11-2|TRBJ2-1
CASIWGSSATSYNEQFF
>TRBV10-1|TRBJ2-5
CASRGTGEEAQYF
>TRBV4-2|TRBJ2-5
CASSQGTSRRAETQYF
>TRBV6-1|TRBJ2-7
CASSEVWGTREQYF
>TRBV10-2|TRBJ1-5
CVSSGTGTNQPQHF
>TRBV29-1|TRBJ1-2
CSVLQAGAYCYTF
>TRBV5-4|TRBJ2-2
CVSSPPGQGLMNTGELFF
>TRBV28|TRBJ1-1
CAGSLWPVSDTVNTEAFF
>TRBV6-6|TRBJ1-5
CASKPESSGFIQPQHF
>TRBV11-2|TRBJ2-7
CVSSNQGGEQYF
>TRBV6-2/TRBV6-3|TRBJ2-2
CASSSPDGQDTGDLFF
>TRBV12-3/TRBV12-4|TRBJ1-1
CVNSFRDTQKAFF
>TRBV6-5|TRBJ2-5
CASSRLAGRETQYF
>TRBV6-5|TRBJ2-2
CASSPGRAGELFF
>TRBV5-4|TRBJ1-1
CASSFDRGSNEAFF
>TRBV4-1|TRBJ1-2
CTSSQYEGGDLDGYTF
>TRBV11-2|TRBJ2-7
CASILARETHEQYF
>TRBV4-2|TRBJ2-1
CVDSPGTSGAQEQFF
>TRBV10-1|TRBJ2-3
CARSRDSRADTQYF
>TRBV7-9|TRBJ2-5
CASNLVVMGRETQYF
>TRBV29-1|TRBJ2-5
CNVEVGGETQYF
>TRBV7-8|TRBJ2-3
CASSLAAPPGTDTQYF
>TRBV4-2|TRBJ2-7
CASSQVWIQRGYEQYF
>TRBV10-2|TRBJ2-1
CASKSPGPSSHERSF
>TRBV6-5|TRBJ2-7
CASSPMMGYEQYF
>TRBV20-1|TRBJ1-4
CSALRWGYEKLFF
>TRBV6-2/TRBV6-3|TRBJ2-5
CASSTNPSRETQYF
>TRBV20-1|TRBJ1-1
CSARIGGGDTEAFF
>TRBV5-6|TRBJ2-7
CASSKLGGFDEQYF
>TRBV6-6|TRBJ2-7
CASSYLTSGYSYEQYF
>TRBV29-1|TRBJ2-1
CSVGIGQGAYEQFF
>TRBV29-1|TRBJ1-1
CSDFGQGTKTEAFF
>TRBV6-5|TRBJ2-7
CASSYSGRGSYEQYF
>TRBV6-6|TRBJ2-7
CASSRIGTGFFYEQYF
>TRBV28|TRBJ1-5
CASSLGDRGVGNQPQHF